This TCR beta chain was documented in a study of control samples from healthy donors and cancer patients (dated by TCRdb to the early 2020s). CDR1 SEHNR and CDR2 FQNEAQ were looked up in the germline V gene (reference sequence). Its CDR3 holds 17 amino acids, cysteine through phenylalanine. Just CDR3 DNA is preserved here, 51 bases in frame from base 1. Trimming accounts for 3 bases at V and 4 bases at J, while the number of junction bases matched to no gene is 11. As for this clone: Its target antigen remains unknown. No base quality values were provided; no much bigger clone lies one nucleotide off.

The library was made by the immunoSEQ multiplex PCR assay. The table comes from immuneACCESS by way of TCRdb, which keeps in-frame sequences with V and J called. Part of the clones is missing from these tables; in studies checked, under half for an unresolved V gene and the rest for unknown reasons. The sample data list around 110,000 clones, and 80% to 90% of these were observed just once. Around 1.1% of the sample rests with the top ten. Sequencing used PBMCs. This clonotype originated in a woman aged 45-60 years with colorectal cancer. The sequence links TRBV7-9 to TRBJ2-1; 8 bases in between match TRBD2. The DNA sequence follows: TGTGCCAGCAGCTTTCGGCTTAGCGGGGCCAAGTACAATGAGCAGTTCTTC. Its protein is CASSFRLSGAKYNEQFF.